A single sample is the source of the 14 T cell receptor beta chains below, sequenced in a study of metastatic and nonmetastatic thyroid tumors. TCRdb called clones again from the PCR reads with MiXCR. The sample has 25,000 to 30,000 clones; roughly 4% are singletons. Ahead of thyroid surgery, no patient had received treatment of any kind. Input material: blood. All receptors come from a male donor with papillary thyroid cancer or a benign thyroid nodule (not recorded which). Some clones in this sample may be carry-over from other donors' samples.

Concerning this clone itself: One end of the junction does not line up with germline, which may come from a read error. This rearrangement joins TRBV4-3 to TRBJ2-3; tentatively, D is TRBD1 or TRBD2 (5 bases each). The CDR3 contains 15 residues. The germline gives CDR1 LGHNA, CDR2 YSLEER. CDR3 in DNA: TGCGCCAGCAGCCAAGTAGGGGACGGCACAGATACACAGTATTTT. It is translated as CASSQVGDGTDTQYF.

This clone has only a few counts. CDR3 amino acids: CASKGARLYYGYTF. The CDR3 nucleotides read TGTGCCAGCAAGGGGGCGCGGCTGTACTATGGCTACACCTTC. The rearrangement uses TRBV6-1 and TRBJ1-2; 7 bases are shared with TRBD1. V was clipped by 7 bases and J by 3 bases; unmatched bases: 8. Germline loops: CDR1 MNHNS, CDR2 SASEGT. The CDR3 has 14 residues.

This clone was observed many times. A single base separates this from a much larger clone, so it may be a read error. The chain employs TRBV9 and TRBJ1-1; 7 bases align to TRBD1. CDR3 length equals 15 residues. CDR1 and CDR2 from the germline V gene are SGDLS and YYNGEE. The chain's CDR3 is CASSVESGGNTEALF. CDR3 DNA sequence: TGTGCCAGCAGCGTAGAATCAGGGGGGAACACTGAAGCTCTCTTT.

This clone was found many times. The V call is TRBV3-1, the J call TRBJ2-5; D uncertain. V lost 1 base to trimming and J lost 5 bases, with 11 bases between them. CDR1 is LGHDT, CDR2 YNNKEL, per germline (reference sequence). The CDR3 spans 14 residues. The CDR3 sequence: CASSQGPLTETQYF. In DNA form, the CDR3 reads TGTGCCAGCAGCCAAGGCCCCCTAACCGAGACCCAGTACTTC.

The rearrangement joins TRBV29-1 to TRBJ2-3; D is possibly TRBD2 (5 bases). V lost 4 bases and J 5 bases, leaving 10 bases between the germline ends. The CDR3 is 12 residues long. Germline V gene data show CDR1 as SQVTM and CDR2 as ANQGSEA. Written as DNA, the CDR3 is TGCAGCGTTGGCGGGCCGGGAGATACGCAGTATTTT. Translation: CSVGGPGDTQYF.

This clone has more than one count but fewer than ten. The chain combines TRBV5-1 with TRBJ1-5, with D unclear. CDR3 length: 13 amino acids. Germline V CDR1 and CDR2: SGHRS, YFSETQ. With 0 bases removed from V and 5 bases from J, the gap between germline ends came to 6 bases. CDR3 nucleotides: TGCGCCAGCAGCTTGGCGGGGTATCAGCCCCAGCATTTT. Translated, it gives CASSLAGYQPQHF.

This clone was recorded many times. The rearrangement links TRBV29-1 to TRBJ1-1; D ambiguous. Germline V gene lookup returns CDR1 SQVTM and CDR2 ANQGSEA. This CDR3 comprises 12 residues. Trimming cost V 3 bases and J 3 bases, with 8 bases left between them. The CDR3 here is CSVDRGDTEAFF. The DNA of the CDR3 is TGCAGCGTTGACCGCGGTGACACTGAAGCTTTCTTT.

The gene calls are TRBV28 and TRBJ2-1; D not certain. The V gene's germline CDR1 is MDHEN and CDR2 SYDVKM. The CDR3 consists of 12 residues. Trimming shortened V by 3 bases and J by 3 bases, and 3 bases separated the two germline ends. CDR3 amino acids: CASSLDYNEQFF. CDR3 in DNA: TGTGCCAGCAGTTTGGACTACAATGAGCAGTTCTTC.

This clone was observed at least ten times. The chain uses TRBV5-1 and TRBJ2-2; 10 bases are a match to TRBD1. The CDR3 sequence is 15 residues long. J gave up 5 bases and V 1 base, and 2 bases lay outside the gene matches. Germline V gene lookup returns CDR1 SGHRS and CDR2 YFSETQ. Written as DNA, the CDR3 is TGCGCCAGCAGCTTGTCGGGACAGGGGACCGGGGAGCTGTTTTTT. Protein: CASSLSGQGTGELFF.

V is TRBV6-2 or TRBV6-3 and J is TRBJ2-1; D is uncertain. The CDR3 sequence is 15 residues long. Trimming shortened V by 5 bases and J by 0 bases, and 11 bases separated the two germline ends. CDR1 is MNHEY, CDR2 SVGEGT, per germline. The DNA for the CDR3 is TGTGCCAGCAGTGTTGGAGTAGGCTCCTACAATGAGCAGTTCTTC. Amino acid sequence: CASSVGVGSYNEQFF.

This clone was picked up a small number of times. This chain connects TRBV9 to TRBJ1-1, with a possible D match to TRBD1 (6 bases). Per germline, CDR1 SGDLS and CDR2 YYNGEE. V was clipped by 4 bases and J by 3 bases, with 13 bases between them. The CDR3 consists of 14 residues. The CDR3 DNA follows: TGTGCCAGCAGCACCCAGGGGTGGGACACTGAAGCTTTCTTT. It yields the protein CASSTQGWDTEAFF. Together with reference TRBV9 and TRBJ1-1, the CDR3 gives the full variable domain: DSGVTQTPKHLITATGQRVTLRCSPRSGDLSVYWYQQSLDQGLQFLIQYYNGEERAKGNILERFSAQQFPDLHSELNLSSLELGDSALYFCASSTQGWDTEAFFGQGTRLTVV.

This clone was observed at least ten times. The rearrangement uses TRBV7-9 and TRBJ1-4; D is ambiguous. The CDR3 is 17 residues long. Trimming removed 5 bases from V and 4 bases from J, with 20 bases in between. Germline V CDR1 and CDR2: SEHNR, FQNEAQ (reference sequence). Here the CDR3 reads CASSPLLSGGLNEKLFF. The CDR3 DNA follows: TGTGCCAGCAGCCCACTCCTTTCGGGCGGCCTTAATGAAAAACTGTTTTTT.

V usage is TRBV20-1 and J usage is TRBJ2-1; D uncertain. The germline V gene has CDR1 DFQATT and CDR2 SNEGSKA (reference sequence). V was pared by 3 bases and J by 9 bases, with 18 bases between. The CDR3 length is 14 residues. The CDR3 sequence is CSASGDSESSEQFF. CDR3 in DNA: TGCAGTGCTAGCGGCGACTCGGAAAGTAGTGAGCAGTTCTTC.

This clone was detected ten times or more. The J gene is TRBJ1-1, the V gene TRBV9; 8 bases line up with TRBD1. CDR1 and CDR2 from the germline V gene are SGDLS and YYNGEE. The CDR3 totals 14 residues. J was trimmed by 3 bases and V by 3 bases; bases with no gene match: 4. The CDR3 sequence: CASSGQGAHTEAFF. The CDR3 region has the DNA TGTGCCAGCAGCGGGCAGGGGGCACACACTGAAGCTTTCTTT.